The sequence of this TCR beta chain was determined in a study of graft-versus-host responses after intestinal transplantation. Regarding the study as a whole: Allografts of one patient group, those with graft-donor T cell macrochimerism, had high graft-versus-host to host-versus-graft clonal ratios.

TCRdb's table, derived via immunoSEQ multiplex PCR, lists solely in-frame clones and lacks some. The table shows 4,500 or so clones, with roughly 72% occurring only once. Per the germline V gene, CDR1 is SGDLS and CDR2 is YYNGEE. The V and J ends lost 0 bases and 1 base respectively, with 10 bases between them. The CDR3 has 15 residues. As for this clone: The target antigen is unknown.

Intraepithelial and lamina propria lymphocytes were isolated from graft specimens. The sample here was ileum tissue, taken 17 days after transplant. This chain joins TRBV9 and TRBJ1-1; D unclear. The receptor was isolated from a human patient who received an intestinal transplant, so some T cells may come from the graft donor. CDR3 DNA sequence: TGTGCCAGCAGCGTAGGCGGGGTACAGAACACTGAAGCTTTCTTT. It encodes CASSVGGVQNTEAFF.